The clone carrying this T cell receptor (beta chain) occurred once. Its target is unknown. The data are from a study of T cell responses to AZD1222 COVID-19 vaccine. TCRdb keeps only in-frame clones here, not all; method: immunoSEQ multiplex PCR. The sample consists of approximately 150,000 clones, approximately 91% of them appearing once. Study outcomes and limitations: Recipients of AZD1222 seropositive at baseline numbered only 6 or 7. Per reports, nearly half of all spike-specific TCRs target regions that are unmutated in variants. Across spike, vaccine-associated CD4 TCRs were found, dominant at 160-218 and 743-854. Increases in Spike-specific TCR breadth and depth were seen after two AZD1222 doses.

The germline V and J ends were trimmed by 0 bases and 7 bases, with 14 bases remaining between them. The CDR3 is 14 residues long. Looked up from germline, CDR1 is SGHRS and CDR2 is YFSETQ. This clonotype was obtained from an adult who received the AZD1222 COVID-19 vaccine. The chain combines TRBV5-1 with TRBJ2-7; D may be TRBD2 (6 bases). The sequences come from peripheral blood, collected 28 days after the second AZD1222 dose. The CDR3 sequence is CASSLGGREEEQYF. The CDR3 DNA is TGCGCCAGCAGCTTGGGGGGCAGGGAGGAAGAGCAGTACTTC.